The rows below give T cell receptor beta chains drawn from one sample of a study of OX40 agonist ivuxolimab in advanced cancers. The method was immunoSEQ multiplex PCR; TCRdb's version includes in-frame clones alone and lacks a portion of them. Altogether around 25,000 clones are present, about 83% being singletons, with the ten largest covering about 8%. The material was CD4+ or CD8+ T cells sorted from blood, obtained in a trial of the OX40 agonist ivuxolimab. The receptors were gathered from an adult with an advanced solid tumor such as melanoma, head and neck, liver or kidney cancer. Each CDR3 is given with its conserved first and last residue. The D gene is left open where the match is weak. Clone sizes are given selectively: once, few, many, or a class where the clone is expanded.

.	TRBJ2-5	TRBV7-8	.	TGTGCCAGCAGCTCCCCCCCTTTAAGAACCCAGTACTTC	CASSSPPLRTQYF
.	TRBJ1-1	TRBV7-9	.	TGTGCCAGCAGCTTCCCCGGGGACATAAAAGCGAACACTGAAGCTTTCTTT	CASSFPGDIKANTEAFF
TRBD2	TRBJ2-2	TRBV4-1	.	TGCGCCAGCAGCCAAGATTCCCCTAGCGGGGGGGCCGGGGAGCTGTTTTTT	CASSQDSPSGGAGELFF
TRBD2	TRBJ2-5	TRBV13	.	TGTGCCAGCAGCTCAGCGGGGGGGCTGGAAGAGACCCAGTACTTC	CASSSAGGLEETQYF
TRBD1	TRBJ2-7	TRBV14	.	TGTGCCAGCAGCCCCACGGGGACAGGGTACTACGAGCAGTACTTC	CASSPTGTGYYEQYF
.	TRBJ2-1	TRBV9	.	TGTGCCAGCAGCTGGAATAATGAGCAGTTCTTC	CASSWNNEQFF
.	TRBJ2-3	TRBV7-9	.	TGTGCCAGCAGCTTCCCCCATATGGAAGCCGAATTCACAGATACGCAGTATTTT	CASSFPHMEAEFTDTQYF
TRBD1	TRBJ1-5	TRBV7-2	.	TGTGCCAGCAGCTTGACAGGGGCTCAGCCCCAGCATTTT	CASSLTGAQPQHF
TRBD2	TRBJ2-1	TRBV20-1	.	TGCAGTGCTCCTAGCGGGGGCCCGCAGTTCTTC	CSAPSGGPQFF
.	TRBJ1-2	TRBV13	few	TGTGCCAGCAGCTCCCGGAGACAGGACTATGGCTACACCTTC	CASSSRRQDYGYTF
.	TRBJ2-1	TRBV18	.	TGTGCCAGCTCTCGAACGGGTACAAACAGGTTTCTTAATGAGCAGTTCTTC	CASSRTGTNRFLNEQFF
.	TRBJ1-6	TRBV9	.	TGTGCCAGCAGTCAGTTCGAAGCTAATTCACCCCTCCACTTT	CASSQFEANSPLHF
TRBD1	TRBJ1-1	TRBV4-3	.	TGCGCCAGCAGCCAGGAACGTATAACCAGGGGGGCGGGCACTGAAGCTTTCTTT	CASSQERITRGAGTEAFF
TRBD1	TRBJ2-7	TRBV6-6	.	TGTGCCAGCGGGGGGACAGGGCCCTTCTACGAGCAGTACTTC	CASGGTGPFYEQYF
TRBD1	TRBJ2-7	TRBV4-3	.	TGCGCCAGCAGCCAGTACAGGGGGTACGAGCAGTACTTC	CASSQYRGYEQYF
TRBD2	TRBJ2-7	TRBV9	.	TGTGCCAGCAGCGTCGGGGAGGGGTGGGAGCAGTACTTC	CASSVGEGWEQYF
.	TRBJ1-1	TRBV5-1	.	TGCGCCAGCAGCGGGGGAAGGGGACCCAGCACTGAAGCTTTCTTT	CASSGGRGPSTEAFF
TRBD1	TRBJ1-2	TRBV27	.	TGTGCCAGCAGTTTACATCCAAGGACAGGGTACTATGGCTACACCTTC	CASSLHPRTGYYGYTF
.	TRBJ2-7	TRBV7-6	few	TGTGCCAGCAGCTTACAGGGGAACTACTACGAGCAGTACTTC	CASSLQGNYYEQYF
.	TRBJ1-2	TRBV7-8	once	TGTGCCAGCAACCCACTGGGGACCTATGGCTACACCTTC	CASNPLGTYGYTF
.	TRBJ2-7	TRBV7-6	few	TGTGCCAGCAGCTTGGGGCCTTCCTACGAGCAGTACTTC	CASSLGPSYEQYF
TRBD1	TRBJ1-5	TRBV2	.	TGTGCCAGCAGTGGTGGGACAGTTAGCAATCAGCCCCAGCATTTT	CASSGGTVSNQPQHF
TRBD2	TRBJ2-1	TRBV28	.	TGTGCCAGCGCAACACTAGCGGGGACCTACAATGAGCAGTTCTTC	CASATLAGTYNEQFF
TRBD1	TRBJ2-7	TRBV12-5	.	TGTGCTAGTGGTTGGGGACAGGCCCTAGGGCAGTACTTC	CASGWGQALGQYF
.	TRBJ2-1	TRBV27	.	TGTGCCAGCAGTTTATCGGGGGTGAATGAGCAGTTCTTC	CASSLSGVNEQFF
.	TRBJ1-5	TRBV5-4	.	TGTGCCAGCAGCTTTAAGGGGAATCAGCCCCAGCATTTT	CASSFKGNQPQHF
TRBD1	TRBJ1-1	TRBV11-1	.	TGTGCCAGCAGCTTCCTCCTGCGGACAGGGTACACTGAAGCTTTCTTT	CASSFLLRTGYTEAFF
.	TRBJ1-6	TRBV9	once	TGTGCCAGCAGCCCAGGACTAAGGGGAGGTTCACCCCTCCACTTT	CASSPGLRGGSPLHF
.	TRBJ1-2	TRBV6-5	.	TGTGCCAGCAGTTACCTCTATGGCTACACCTTC	CASSYLYGYTF
.	TRBJ2-2	TRBV12-5	.	TGTGCTAGTGGTTTGGAACTAGCAGGCACCGGGGAGCTGTTTTTT	CASGLELAGTGELFF
TRBD1	TRBJ1-5	TRBV6-6	.	TGTGCCAGCAGTCCCAGGGACAGGGGAAATCAGCCCCAGCATTTT	CASSPRDRGNQPQHF
.	TRBJ1-1	TRBV5-1	.	TGCGCCAGCAGCCTACCACAGGCCTCGGGCACTGAAGCTTTCTTT	CASSLPQASGTEAFF
.	TRBJ2-3	TRBV4-1	.	TGCGCCAGCAGCCGCCGGACAGACCTTAGCACAGATACGCAGTATTTT	CASSRRTDLSTDTQYF
.	TRBJ2-5	TRBV5-1	.	TGCGCCAGCAGCCAGGGACACAATCCTCTGTACCAAGAGACCCAGTACTTC	CASSQGHNPLYQETQYF
TRBD1	TRBJ2-7	TRBV25-1	few	TGTGCCAGCAGCAGACCTCCGGGACAGGTAAATTCCTACGAGCAGTACTTC	CASSRPPGQVNSYEQYF
TRBD1	TRBJ1-5	TRBV4-3	.	TGCGCCAGCAGCCAAGGGACAGGTTCGAATCAGCCCCAGCATTTT	CASSQGTGSNQPQHF
TRBD1	TRBJ1-1	TRBV19	.	TGTGCCAGTAGTAACGGACAGGGGTTAAGGGGGGCTTTCTTT	CASSNGQGLRGAFF
.	TRBJ1-2	TRBV6-1	.	TGTGCCAGCAGCCCGGTGCAGGGCTATGGCTACACCTTC	CASSPVQGYGYTF
.	TRBJ1-1	TRBV5-4	.	TGTGCCAGCAGCTTGAATCGGGGAAAGAACACTGAAGCTTTCTTT	CASSLNRGKNTEAFF
.	TRBJ1-2	TRBV27	.	TGTGCCAGCAGAATGAAGGCATCCAGGAAAGTCTATGGCTACACCTTC	CASRMKASRKVYGYTF
TRBD1	TRBJ2-3	TRBV7-2	.	TGTGCCAGCAGCTTAGCGCCTCGGACAGGGTGGGCAGATACGCAGTATTTT	CASSLAPRTGWADTQYF
.	TRBJ1-5	TRBV12-5	few	TGTGCTAGTGCCTACGGGGAGATTAGCAATCAGCCCCAGCATTTT	CASAYGEISNQPQHF
TRBD1	TRBJ1-2	TRBV14	once	TGTGCCAGCAGAGGACAGGGGGAGGGCTACACCTTC	CASRGQGEGYTF
TRBD1	TRBJ2-7	TRBV7-9	once	TGTGCCAGCAGCCACCGGACAGGGGGCTACGAGCAGTACTTC	CASSHRTGGYEQYF
TRBD1	TRBJ2-7	TRBV18	.	TGTGCCAGCTCGGAACCGGGACAGGGACACGAGCAGTACTTC	CASSEPGQGHEQYF
.	TRBJ2-5	TRBV9	.	TGTGCCAGCAGCGGAGTTGGGTCCGTCACACCCCAAGAGACCCAGTACTTC	CASSGVGSVTPQETQYF
.	TRBJ2-1	TRBV4-3	.	TGCGCCAGCAGCCAAGTCTACGGGAGTGAGCAGTTCTTC	CASSQVYGSEQFF
.	TRBJ1-5	TRBV2	medium-sized	TGTGCCAGCAGTGAGGGGCCAGGGAATCAGCCCCAGCATTTT	CASSEGPGNQPQHF
TRBD1	TRBJ2-5	TRBV18	.	TGTGCCAGCTCACCACCGCACGGGACAGGGGCCTCGGAGACCCAGTACTTC	CASSPPHGTGASETQYF
TRBD2	TRBJ2-2	TRBV4-3	.	TGCGCCAGCAGCCAAGAGTGGGAGGGCACCGGGGAGCTGTTTTTT	CASSQEWEGTGELFF
.	TRBJ2-1	TRBV19	once	TGTGCCAGTAGTTTGGGGGCAGGTGAGCAGTTCTTC	CASSLGAGEQFF
TRBD1	TRBJ2-1	TRBV2	once	TGTGCCAGCAGTCCCCCCGGGACAGGGGCCTTTGAGCAGTTCTTC	CASSPPGTGAFEQFF
TRBD1	TRBJ1-4	TRBV4-1	.	TGCGCCAGCGCCCGGGGGACAGGGGGTGAAAAACTGTTTTTT	CASARGTGGEKLFF
.	TRBJ2-3	TRBV11-2	medium-sized	TGTGCCAGCAGCCCAGGAGGGGGTACAGATACGCAGTATTTT	CASSPGGGTDTQYF
.	TRBJ2-7	TRBV27	.	TGTGCCAGCAGTTTATACGGTTGGACGTCCTACGAGCAGTACTTC	CASSLYGWTSYEQYF